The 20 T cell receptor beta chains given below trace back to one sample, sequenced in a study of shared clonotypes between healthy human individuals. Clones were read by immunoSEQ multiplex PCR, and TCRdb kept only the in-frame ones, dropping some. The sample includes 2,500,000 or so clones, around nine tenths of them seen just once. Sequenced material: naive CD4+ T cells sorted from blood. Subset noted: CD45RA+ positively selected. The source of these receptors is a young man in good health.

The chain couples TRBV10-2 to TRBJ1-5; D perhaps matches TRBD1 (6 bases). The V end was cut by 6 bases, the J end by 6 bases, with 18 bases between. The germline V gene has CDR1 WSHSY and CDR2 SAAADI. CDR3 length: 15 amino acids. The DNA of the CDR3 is TGCGCCAGCAGCCCAGGGGACGTCTGGGGTCAGCCCCAGCATTTT. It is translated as CASSPGDVWGQPQHF.

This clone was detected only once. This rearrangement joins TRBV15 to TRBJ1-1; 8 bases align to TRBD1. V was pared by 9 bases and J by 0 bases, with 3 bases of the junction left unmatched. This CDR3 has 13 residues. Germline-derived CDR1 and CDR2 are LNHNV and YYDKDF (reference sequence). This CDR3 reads CATRQGLNTEAFF. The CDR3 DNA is TGTGCCACACGACAGGGGTTGAACACTGAAGCTTTCTTT.

CDR3 coding DNA: TGTGCCAGCAGCAAAGTCGAGGGAGGGGGCACAGATACGCAGTATTTT. This gives the protein CASSKVEGGGTDTQYF. This sequence joins TRBV21-1 and TRBJ2-3; the table calls TRBD2, which could not be checked here. TRBV21-1 has pseudogene status. The CDR3 covers 16 residues.

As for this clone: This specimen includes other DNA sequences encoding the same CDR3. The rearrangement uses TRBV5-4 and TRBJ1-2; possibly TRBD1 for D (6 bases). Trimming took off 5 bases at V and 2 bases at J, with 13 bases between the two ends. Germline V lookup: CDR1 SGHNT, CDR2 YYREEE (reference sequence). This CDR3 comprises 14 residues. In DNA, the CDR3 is TGTGCCAGCAGTCCCCCGGGACAAAACTATGGCTACACCTTC. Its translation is CASSPPGQNYGYTF.

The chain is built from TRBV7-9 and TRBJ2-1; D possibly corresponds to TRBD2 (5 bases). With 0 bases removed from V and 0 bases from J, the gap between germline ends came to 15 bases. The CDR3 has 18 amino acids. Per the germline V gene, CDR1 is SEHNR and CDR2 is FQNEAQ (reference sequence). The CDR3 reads CASSLAHWETSSYNEQFF. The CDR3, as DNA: TGTGCCAGCAGCTTAGCCCACTGGGAGACCAGCTCCTACAATGAGCAGTTCTTC.

The CDR3 bases are TGTGCCAGCAGCCCGGACTCCGCGGGAGATACGCAGTATTTT. Translating it yields CASSPDSAGDTQYF. The chain has TRBV7-2 and TRBJ2-3, with D possibly being TRBD2 (5 bases). This CDR3 spans 14 amino acids. Germline V CDR1 and CDR2: SGHTA, FQGNSA. V was clipped by 5 bases and J by 5 bases, with 14 bases between them.

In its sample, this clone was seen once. CDR3 region: CASTLKGQGYTGELFF. For the CDR3, the DNA is TGTGCCAGCACCTTAAAGGGGCAGGGATACACCGGGGAGCTGTTTTTT. The chain joins TRBV28 to TRBJ2-2; D possibly corresponds to TRBD1 (5 bases). Germline values: CDR1 MDHEN, CDR2 SYDVKM. V lost 7 bases to trimming and J lost 3 bases, with 18 bases between them. The CDR3 contains 16 residues.

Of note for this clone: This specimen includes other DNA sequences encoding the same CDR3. The CDR3 sequence: CASSLGNQPQHF. The DNA of the CDR3 is TGTGCCAGTAGTTTAGGAAATCAGCCCCAGCATTTT. The J gene is TRBJ1-5, the V gene TRBV19; D remains ambiguous. V was trimmed by 5 bases and J by 4 bases, leaving 6 bases between them. The CDR3 is 12 amino acids. Germline lookup yields CDR1 LNHDA and CDR2 SQIVND (reference sequence).

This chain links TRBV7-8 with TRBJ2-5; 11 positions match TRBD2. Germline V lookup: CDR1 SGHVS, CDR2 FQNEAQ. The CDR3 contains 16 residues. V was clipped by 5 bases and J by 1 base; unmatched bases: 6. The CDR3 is CASSKGLAGTQETQYF. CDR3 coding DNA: TGTGCCAGCAGCAAAGGACTAGCGGGTACCCAAGAGACCCAGTACTTC.

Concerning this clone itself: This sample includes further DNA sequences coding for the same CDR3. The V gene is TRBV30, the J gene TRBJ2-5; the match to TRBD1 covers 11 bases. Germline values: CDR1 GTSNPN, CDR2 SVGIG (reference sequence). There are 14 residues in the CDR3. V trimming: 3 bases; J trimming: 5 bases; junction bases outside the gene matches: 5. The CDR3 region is CAWSRTGGLETQYF. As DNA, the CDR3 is TGTGCCTGGAGCCGGACAGGGGGCTTGGAGACCCAGTACTTC.

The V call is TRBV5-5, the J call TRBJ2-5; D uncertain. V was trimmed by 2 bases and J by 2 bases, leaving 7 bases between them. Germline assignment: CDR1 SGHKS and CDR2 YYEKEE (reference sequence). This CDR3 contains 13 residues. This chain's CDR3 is CASSFTTQETQYF. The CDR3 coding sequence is TGTGCCAGCAGCTTTACAACGCAAGAGACCCAGTACTTC.

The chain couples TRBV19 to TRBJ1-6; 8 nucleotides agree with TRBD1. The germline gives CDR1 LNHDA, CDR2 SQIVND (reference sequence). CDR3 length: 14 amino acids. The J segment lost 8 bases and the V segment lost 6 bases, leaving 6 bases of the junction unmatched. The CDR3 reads CASRRDRGDSPLHF. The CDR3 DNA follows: TGTGCCAGTAGGAGAGACAGGGGCGATTCACCCCTCCACTTT.

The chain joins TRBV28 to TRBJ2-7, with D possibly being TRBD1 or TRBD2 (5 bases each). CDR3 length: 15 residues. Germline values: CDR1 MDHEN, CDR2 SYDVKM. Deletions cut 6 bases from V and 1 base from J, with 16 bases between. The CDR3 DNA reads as TGTGCCAGCAGCCTCCGGGACGGATCTTCCTACGAGCAGTACTTC. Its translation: CASSLRDGSSYEQYF.

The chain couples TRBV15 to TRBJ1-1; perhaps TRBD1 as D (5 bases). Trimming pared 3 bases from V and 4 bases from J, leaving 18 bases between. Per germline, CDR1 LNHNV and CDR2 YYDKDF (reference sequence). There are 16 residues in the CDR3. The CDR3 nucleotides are TGTGCCACCAGCAGTCGATCAGGGACGGGGGGCACTGAAGCTTTCTTT. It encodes CATSSRSGTGGTEAFF. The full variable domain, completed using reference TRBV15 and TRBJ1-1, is DAMVIQNPRYQVTQFGKPVTLSCSQTLNHNVMYWYQQKSSQAPKLLFHYYDKDFNNEADTPDNFQSRRPNTSFCFLDIRSPGLGDTAMYLCATSSRSGTGGTEAFFGQGTRLTVV.

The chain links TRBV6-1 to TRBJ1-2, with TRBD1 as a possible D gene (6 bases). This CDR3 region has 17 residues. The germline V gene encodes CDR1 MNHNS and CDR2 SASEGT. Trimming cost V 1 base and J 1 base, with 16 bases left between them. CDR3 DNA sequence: TGTGCCAGCAGTGAAGATTGGGGGGCCCGTTTTAACTATGGCTACACCTTC. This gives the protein CASSEDWGARFNYGYTF.

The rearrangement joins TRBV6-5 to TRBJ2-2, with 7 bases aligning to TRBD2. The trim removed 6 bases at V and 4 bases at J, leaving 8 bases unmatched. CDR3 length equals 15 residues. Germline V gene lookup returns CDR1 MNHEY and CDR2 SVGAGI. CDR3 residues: CASSAPREGTGELFF. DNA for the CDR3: TGTGCCAGCAGCGCCCCCAGGGAGGGCACCGGGGAGCTGTTTTTT.

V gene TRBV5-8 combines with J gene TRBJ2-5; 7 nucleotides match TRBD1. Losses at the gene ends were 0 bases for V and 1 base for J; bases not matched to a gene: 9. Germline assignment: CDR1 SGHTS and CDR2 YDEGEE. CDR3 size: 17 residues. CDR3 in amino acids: CASSLARDSLGQETQYF. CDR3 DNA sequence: TGTGCCAGCAGCTTGGCCAGGGACAGCTTGGGCCAAGAGACCCAGTACTTC.

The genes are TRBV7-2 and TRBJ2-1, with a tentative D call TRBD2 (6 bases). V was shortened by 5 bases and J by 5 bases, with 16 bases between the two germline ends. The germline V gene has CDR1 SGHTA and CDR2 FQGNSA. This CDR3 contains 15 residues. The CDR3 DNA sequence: TGTGCCAGCAGCCAACTAGCCATGATTAACAATGAGCAGTTCTTC. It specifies CASSQLAMINNEQFF.

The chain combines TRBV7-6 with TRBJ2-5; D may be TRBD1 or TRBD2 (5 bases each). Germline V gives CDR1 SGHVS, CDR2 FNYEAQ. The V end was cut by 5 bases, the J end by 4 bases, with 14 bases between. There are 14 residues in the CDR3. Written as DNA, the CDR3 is TGTGCCAGCAGCCCCCTCGTGAGGGGAGAGACCCAGTACTTC. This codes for CASSPLVRGETQYF.

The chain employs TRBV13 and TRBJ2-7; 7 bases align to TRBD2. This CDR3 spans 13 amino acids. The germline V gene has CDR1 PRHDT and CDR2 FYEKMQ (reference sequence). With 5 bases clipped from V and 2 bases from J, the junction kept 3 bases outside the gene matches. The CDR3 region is CASSTGLAYEQYF. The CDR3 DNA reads TGTGCCAGCAGCACAGGACTAGCCTACGAGCAGTACTTC.